The 23 T cell receptor beta chains below all came from one sample that was sequenced in a study of blood T cells in healthy people across ages. Sample-barcoded 5' priming and a J-beta primer mix drove a second PCR of 7 to 11 cycles. MiXCR was run by TCRdb on the 5' RACE reads, yielding one entry per CDR3 protein. The table includes about 1.7 million distinct CDR3 sequences, over 25% detected once. Sequenced: blood. These receptors all stem from a woman aged 25 to 39 in good health.

V and J are TRBV15 and TRBJ2-5; D may correspond to TRBD1 or TRBD2 (5 bases each). The J call is uncertain, as TRBJ2-7 better fits the DNA end. CDR3 length: 15 residues. Germline CDR1 and CDR2: LNHNV and YYDKDF (reference sequence). CDR3 in amino acids: CATSRDLEGKAEQYF. In nucleotides, the CDR3 is TGTGCCACCAGCAGAGATCTCGAGGGGAAAGCCGAGCAGTACTTC.

This sequence joins TRBV28 and TRBJ2-2; TRBD1 matches at 9 bases. This CDR3 region has 15 residues. CDR1 MDHEN and CDR2 SYDVKM come from the germline V gene. The junction had 9 bases not matched to a gene; V was cut back by 6 bases and J by 7 bases. CDR3 in DNA: TGTGCCAGCAGGCTTCCGGGACAGGGAATCGGGGAGCTGTTTTTT. Its translation: CASRLPGQGIGELFF. Drawing the rest from reference TRBV28 and TRBJ2-2, the complete variable domain is DVKVTQSSRYLVKRTGEKVFLECVQDMDHENMFWYRQDPGLGLRLIYFSYDVKMKEKGDIPEGYSVSREKKERFSLILESASTNQTSMYLCASRLPGQGIGELFFGEGSRLTVL.

The genes are TRBV4-2 and TRBJ2-3; D not resolved. The CDR3 covers 13 residues. Deletions cut 3 bases from V and 6 bases from J, with 10 bases between. Germline V gene sequence: CDR1 LGHNA, CDR2 YNFKEQ. The CDR3 region has the DNA TGTGCCAGCAGCCAGTCCTTCTCGGATACGCAGTATTTT. Translating it yields CASSQSFSDTQYF.

The chain uses TRBV29-1 and TRBJ2-3, with D maybe TRBD2 (5 bases). The CDR3 runs 15 residues. Deletions cut 7 bases from V and 2 bases from J, with 19 bases between. Germline V gene lookup returns CDR1 SQVTM and CDR2 ANQGSEA. The CDR3 region has the DNA TGCAGCGGGACCAATCTAGCAGCAAACACAGATACGCAGTATTTT. Translated, it gives CSGTNLAANTDTQYF.

The table lists this clonotype with many counts. The chain employs TRBV7-8 and TRBJ2-7, with D tentatively TRBD1 or TRBD2 (5 bases each). The CDR3 is made up of 15 amino acids. The V and J ends lost 3 bases and 4 bases respectively, with 16 bases between them. CDR1 is SGHVS, CDR2 FQNEAQ, per germline. This CDR3 reads CASSFGQGWRYEQYF. In nucleotides, the CDR3 is TGTGCCAGCAGCTTCGGTCAGGGCTGGAGGTACGAGCAGTACTTC.

Notes on this clonotype: This clone may be a read error of a much larger clone one base away. The gene calls are TRBV20-1 and TRBJ2-7, with TRBD2 matching 8 bases. Matching the DNA end better, TRBJ2-5 makes the J call doubtful. The CDR3 extends over 15 amino acids. CDR1 is DFQATT and CDR2 is SNEGSKA in the germline V gene (reference sequence). CDR3 coding DNA: TGCAGTGCTAGAGAATTTCGGGAGGGGCGGGAGACCCAGTACTTC. This sequence encodes CSAREFREGRETQYF.

This clonotype was counted many times. The chain employs TRBV27 and TRBJ2-1; D ambiguous. This CDR3 has 14 residues. The V end lost 5 bases, the J end lost 4 bases, and 12 bases lay between the germline ends. Germline V lookup: CDR1 MNHEY, CDR2 SMNVEV (reference sequence). The CDR3 coding sequence is TGTGCCAGCAGTCCTCTACCGGAATACAATGAGCAGTTCTTC. Translated, it gives CASSPLPEYNEQFF.

The chain uses TRBV18 and TRBJ2-5; D ambiguous. CDR3 length: 13 amino acids. Trimming removed 4 bases from V and 4 bases from J, with 10 bases in between. Germline V lookup: CDR1 KGHSH, CDR2 LQKENI. The CDR3 region has the DNA TGTGCCAGCTCACAAAGATCTAGAGAGACCCAGTACTTC. This gives the protein CASSQRSRETQYF.

This clonotype was recorded many times. The rearrangement uses TRBV10-3 and TRBJ2-5; D not resolved. Germline CDR1 is ENHRY and CDR2 is SYGVKD. This CDR3 spans 13 amino acids. Between the trimmed V and J ends, which lost 11 bases and 3 bases, there was a span of 16 bases. CDR3 protein: CASNAGSEETQYF. CDR3 nucleotides: TGTGCCTCCAACGCCGGTAGTGAAGAGACCCAGTACTTC.

This clonotype was counted at least ten times. This chain connects TRBV5-1 to TRBJ2-1; 14 bases fit TRBD2. The V gene's germline CDR1 is SGHRS and CDR2 YFSETQ. This CDR3 contains 14 residues. V was clipped by 7 bases and J by 4 bases; unmatched bases: 1. The CDR3 DNA sequence: TGCGCCAGCGGGACTAGCGGGAGATACAATGAGCAGTTCTTC. Translating gives CASGTSGRYNEQFF.

This chain uses TRBV12-3 or TRBV12-4 with TRBJ1-1; 7 nucleotides align to TRBD1. Unmatched junction bases numbered 18, after V lost 7 bases and J lost 4 bases. CDR3 size: 17 residues. As DNA, the CDR3 is TGTGCCAGCAATCACCCGTGGGAGAAGGCAGGGGGCACTGAAGCTTTCTTT. It is translated as CASNHPWEKAGGTEAFF.

In this sample, this clonotype turned up a few times. The chain carries TRBV5-1 and TRBJ2-1; 11 bases match TRBD1. After removal of 4 bases from V and 8 bases from J, the junction contained 8 bases not matched to a gene. The CDR3 has 15 amino acids. The germline V gene encodes CDR1 SGHRS and CDR2 YFSETQ. In DNA form, the CDR3 reads TGCGCCAGCAGCCTACGGGACAGGGGGATGGATGAGCAGTTCTTC. Translating gives CASSLRDRGMDEQFF.

This clonotype was observed many times. The rearrangement links TRBV5-1 to TRBJ2-1; no firm D call. With 0 bases removed from V and 10 bases from J, the gap between germline ends came to 8 bases. The CDR3 covers 12 residues. CDR1 is SGHRS, CDR2 YFSETQ, per germline. The CDR3 nucleotides are TGCGCCAGCAGCTTGGGACCGAGCGAGCAGTTCTTC. Protein sequence: CASSLGPSEQFF. The entire variable domain, with the rest obtained from reference TRBV5-1 and TRBJ2-1, is as follows: KAGVTQTPRYLIKTRGQQVTLSCSPISGHRSVSWYQQTPGQGLQFLFEYFSETQRNKGNFPGRFSGRQFSNSRSEMNVSTLELGDSALYLCASSLGPSEQFFGPGTRLTVL.

This clonotype was seen a few times. V and J are TRBV7-9 and TRBJ2-4; TRBD2 might be the D (6 bases). Looked up from germline, CDR1 is SEHNR and CDR2 is FQNEAQ (reference sequence). V was shortened by 5 bases and J by 13 bases, with 21 bases between the two germline ends. The CDR3 length is 14 residues. CDR3 amino acids: CASSLTSGSGKQYF. CDR3 in DNA: TGTGCCAGCAGCCTGACTAGTGGGAGTGGAAAGCAGTACTTC.

This clonotype was counted a few times. The CDR3, as DNA: TGTGCCAGCAGGATATCACAGGGCCACGAGCAGTACTTC. This codes for CASRISQGHEQYF. V and J are TRBV27 and TRBJ2-7; D may be TRBD1 (6 bases). The germline gives CDR1 MNHEY, CDR2 SMNVEV (reference sequence). V gave up 6 bases and J gave up 5 bases, with 14 bases separating them. The CDR3 runs 13 residues.

In regard to this clonotype: A read error may produce the germline difference seen at one junction end. The genes are TRBV25-1 and TRBJ2-3, with D possibly being TRBD2 (6 bases). Germline CDR1 and CDR2: MGHDK and SYGVNS. CDR3 size: 15 residues. CDR3 in amino acids: CTSSEGSGSTDTQYF. CDR3 nucleotides: TGTACCAGCAGTGAAGGTAGCGGAAGCACAGATACGCAGTATTTT.

Only a few counts were recorded for this clonotype. J is TRBJ2-4 and V is TRBV12-3 or TRBV12-4, with 10 bases aligning to TRBD2. Trimming took 6 bases from V and 9 from J; bases not matched to a gene: 11. The CDR3 covers 15 residues. CDR3 sequence reads: CASSPEAGGSFIQYF. The CDR3 DNA follows: TGTGCCAGCAGCCCAGAAGCGGGGGGGTCTTTCATTCAGTACTTC.

The chain employs TRBV2 and TRBJ2-7, with 9 positions matching TRBD1. This CDR3 is 15 amino acids long. V shed 10 bases, J shed 0 bases, and the junction held 10 bases outside the gene matches. Germline V gene lookup returns CDR1 SNHLY and CDR2 FYNNEI. This CDR3 reads CAILAGTGSSYEQYF. CDR3 nucleotides: TGTGCCATCCTTGCGGGGACAGGGTCCTCCTACGAGCAGTACTTC.

This chain links TRBV2 with TRBJ1-5, with D hard to call. The CDR3 sequence is 13 residues long. V was cut by 7 bases and J by 3 bases, with 10 bases left in between. CDR1 SNHLY and CDR2 FYNNEI come from the germline V gene. The CDR3 loop is CASNGNINQPQHF. CDR3 coding DNA: TGTGCCAGCAACGGCAATATCAATCAGCCCCAGCATTTT. The whole variable domain, remainder taken from reference TRBV2 and TRBJ1-5, is EPEVTQTPSHQVTQMGQEVILRCVPISNHLYFYWYRQILGQKVEFLVSFYNNEISEKSEIFDDQFSVERPDGSNFTLKIRSTKLEDSAMYFCASNGNINQPQHFGDGTRLSIL.

This sequence joins TRBV20-1 and TRBJ2-1, with 8 bases aligning to TRBD2. The V and J ends lost 0 bases and 2 bases, in that order; junction bases with no gene match: 6. CDR3 length: 16 residues. Germline CDR1 and CDR2: DFQATT and SNEGSKA (reference sequence). DNA of the CDR3: TGCAGTGCTAGAGATCAGCTAGCGGGCGCCTACAATGAGCAGTTCTTC. As protein: CSARDQLAGAYNEQFF.

The genes are TRBV12-5 and TRBJ2-3; D is perhaps TRBD1 (5 bases). The CDR3 sequence is 16 residues long. Germline V gene lookup returns CDR1 LGHNT and CDR2 FRNRAP. V dropped 7 bases and J dropped 0 bases, with 17 bases sitting between them. CDR3 sequence reads: CASASKGYASTDTQYF. Written as DNA, the CDR3 is TGTGCTAGTGCCTCCAAGGGGTATGCTAGCACAGATACGCAGTATTTT.

This clonotype was seen just once. A clone one base away is much larger, so this may be a read error. This chain links TRBV24-1 with TRBJ2-7; 9 positions agree with TRBD1. The germline CDR1 and CDR2 sequences are KGHDR and SFDVKD. The CDR3 is 14 amino acids. CDR3 in amino acids: CATGDPGQGYEQYF. CDR3 nucleotides: TGTGCCACCGGTGATCCGGGACAGGGCTACGAGCAGTACTTC.

The chain has TRBV7-6 and TRBJ2-3; perhaps TRBD2 as D (5 bases). This CDR3 has 14 residues. The germline V gene has CDR1 SGHVS and CDR2 FNYEAQ. Between the trimmed V and J ends, which lost 5 bases and 6 bases, there was a span of 15 bases. CDR3 coding DNA: TGTGCCAGCAGCCGGACGGTCCGAGGGGATACGCAGTATTTT. Protein sequence: CASSRTVRGDTQYF. Full variable domain (rest looked up from reference TRBV7-6 and TRBJ2-3): GAGVSQSPRYKVTKRGQDVALRCDPISGHVSLYWYRQALGQGPEFLTYFNYEAQQDKSGLPNDRFSAERPEGSISTLTIQRTEQRDSAMYRCASSRTVRGDTQYFGPGTRLTVL.